The sequence of this T cell receptor (beta chain) was determined in a study of T cell changes during pregnancy in multiple sclerosis. Data came from immunoSEQ multiplex PCR; TCRdb stores just in-frame clones and leaves some out. The sample has almost 55,000 clones; 90% are singletons. This CDR3 comprises 15 residues. Germline lookup yields CDR1 SGHNT and CDR2 YYREEE (reference sequence). V shed 4 bases, J shed 6 bases, and the junction held 7 bases outside the gene matches. This chain links TRBV5-4 with TRBJ2-1; 10 nucleotides align to TRBD2. The sample was CD8+ T cells from peripheral blood mononuclear cells, taken before pregnancy. This clonotype was sampled from a female donor with multiple sclerosis, enrolled in a pregnancy study. The CDR3 nucleotides are TGTGCCAGCAGCCTGGGAACTAGCGGGGTCAATGAGCAGTTCTTC. Translated: CASSLGTSGVNEQFF.